This T cell receptor beta chain was identified in a study of blood T cell repertoires in COVID-19. Study overall: COVID-19 samples collected from the United States, Italy and Spain covered acute and convalescent phases. Sources were T cells, B-cell-depleted T cells, or PBMCs; the material itself was cDNA or gDNA.

Assay: immunoSEQ multiplex PCR; the TCRdb copy retains only in-frame clones and omits some. Among roughly 230,000 clones, approximately 85% were seen once, and the ten largest hold 0.85% to 1%. The clonotype comes from a man aged 35 to 55 with acute or convalescent COVID-19. The sequenced sample consisted of peripheral blood.

Written as DNA, the CDR3 is TGTGCCACCTCCGTGCGAGGAGATACGCAGTATTTT. This codes for CATSVRGDTQYF. This chain joins TRBV2 and TRBJ2-3; D is uncertain. Germline V gives CDR1 SNHLY, CDR2 FYNNEI. V was trimmed by 10 bases and J by 5 bases, leaving 13 bases between them. The CDR3 totals 12 residues.